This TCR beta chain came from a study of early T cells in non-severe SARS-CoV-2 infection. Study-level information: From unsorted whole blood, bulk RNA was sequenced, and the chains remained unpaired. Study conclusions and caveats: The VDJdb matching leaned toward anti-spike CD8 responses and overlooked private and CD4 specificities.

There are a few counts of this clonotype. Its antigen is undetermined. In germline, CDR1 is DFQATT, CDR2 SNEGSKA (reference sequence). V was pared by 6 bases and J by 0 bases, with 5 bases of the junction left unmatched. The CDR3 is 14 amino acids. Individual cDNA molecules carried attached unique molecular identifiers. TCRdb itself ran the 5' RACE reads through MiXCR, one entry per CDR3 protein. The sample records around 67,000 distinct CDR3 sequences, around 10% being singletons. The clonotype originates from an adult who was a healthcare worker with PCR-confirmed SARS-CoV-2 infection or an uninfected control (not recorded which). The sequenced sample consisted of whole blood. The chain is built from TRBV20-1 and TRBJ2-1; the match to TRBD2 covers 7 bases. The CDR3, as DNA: TGCAGTGCCCAACTAGCGAGCTCCTACAATGAGCAGTTCTTC. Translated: CSAQLASSYNEQFF.